Below are 30 T cell receptor beta chains sequenced from a single sample in a study of spatial heterogeneity in lung cancer. In TCRdb, the 5' RACE reads were re-called with MiXCR into one record per CDR3 protein. The table shows 25,000 to 35,000 distinct CDR3 sequences, with around 9.3% occurring only once. Time point of the sample: blood at routine non-recurrence follow-up after resection. Sequenced material: PBMCs, taken at follow-up. These receptors originate from a female donor with early-stage non-small cell lung cancer.

This rearrangement joins TRBV6-2 or TRBV6-3 to TRBJ2-7; TRBD2 might be the D (5 bases). CDR1 and CDR2 from the germline V gene are MNHEY and SVGEGT. CDR3 size: 13 residues. V was clipped by 2 bases and J by 7 bases, with 12 bases between them. This CDR3 is CASSYDGSGEQYF. DNA of the CDR3: TGTGCCAGCAGTTACGACGGTTCGGGAGAGCAGTACTTC.

V and J are TRBV5-6 and TRBJ2-3, with TRBD2 matching 8 bases. CDR1 SGHDT and CDR2 YYEEEE come from the germline V gene. The length of the CDR3 is 15 residues. J was trimmed by 2 bases and V by 0 bases; bases with no gene match: 2. DNA for the CDR3: TGTGCCAGCAGCTTGGTCGGGAGGGACACAGATACGCAGTATTTT. This sequence encodes CASSLVGRDTDTQYF.

This clonotype occurred many times. This chain uses TRBV28 with TRBJ2-7; no firm D call. From germline, CDR1 is MDHEN and CDR2 SYDVKM. The CDR3 consists of 14 residues. Trimming pared 5 bases from V and 2 bases from J, leaving 13 bases between. The CDR3 nucleotides read TGTGCCAGCAGTAGAGGCGAGAAACCCTACGAGCAGTACTTC. It codes for CASSRGEKPYEQYF.

The table lists this clonotype with a few counts. The rearrangement links TRBV6-2 or TRBV6-3 to TRBJ2-2, with D tentatively TRBD1 or TRBD2 (5 bases each). This CDR3 is 16 amino acids long. Germline CDR1 reads MNHEY; CDR2 reads SVGEGT. Trimming pared 7 bases from V and 2 bases from J, leaving 17 bases between. Written as DNA, the CDR3 is TGTGCCAGCAAACGGGGCAGACCCCGAAACACCGGGGAGCTGTTTTTT. Protein product: CASKRGRPRNTGELFF.

This clonotype was observed a few times. The V call is TRBV5-1, the J call TRBJ2-1, with 11 bases lining up with TRBD2. The germline V gene encodes CDR1 SGHRS and CDR2 YFSETQ. Trimming cost V 4 bases and J 9 bases; bases outside gene matches: 12. The CDR3 spans 16 residues. The CDR3 sequence: CASSPTIAGGPGEQFF. The CDR3 DNA sequence: TGCGCCAGCAGCCCAACCATAGCGGGGGGGCCGGGTGAGCAGTTCTTC.

The V call is TRBV6-1, the J call TRBJ1-5; D unresolved. Germline CDR1 MNHNS, CDR2 SASEGT. V lost 0 bases to trimming and J lost 6 bases, with 3 bases between them. The CDR3 totals 12 residues. The CDR3 DNA is TGTGCCAGCAGTGAAGCACGTCAGCCCCAGCATTTT. It translates to CASSEARQPQHF.

The sample holds many counts of this clonotype. DNA for the CDR3: TGTGCCAGCAGCTCAATAGACAATGAGCAGTTCTTC. Its translation is CASSSIDNEQFF. V usage is TRBV11-2 and J usage is TRBJ2-1; no firm D call. The CDR3 has 12 residues. With 4 bases removed from V and 5 bases from J, the gap between germline ends came to 6 bases. The germline CDR1 and CDR2 sequences are SGHAT and FQNNGV.

This clonotype was observed many times. The J gene is TRBJ1-1, the V gene TRBV21-1. TRBV21-1 is marked as a pseudogene. The CDR3 loop spans 15 amino acids. The CDR3 is CASSKERLLNTEAFF. The CDR3 nucleotides are TGTGCCAGCAGCAAAGAGAGGCTCTTGAACACTGAAGCTTTCTTT.

The chain combines TRBV29-1 with TRBJ2-1; possible D gene TRBD2, 5 bases. V was shortened by 0 bases and J by 15 bases, with 15 bases between the two germline ends. There are 12 residues in the CDR3. Germline lookup yields CDR1 SQVTM and CDR2 ANQGSEA. CDR3 in DNA: TGCAGCGTTGAAGATCAACCGGGGAAACGGTTCTTC. Translated: CSVEDQPGKRFF.

The chain is built from TRBV7-2 and TRBJ2-3, with TRBD2 matching 9 bases. V was clipped by 5 bases and J by 2 bases; unmatched bases: 11. The CDR3 sequence is 17 residues long. Germline CDR1 and CDR2: SGHTA and FQGNSA. The CDR3 reads CASSHRLADTSTDTQYF. The CDR3 DNA sequence: TGTGCCAGCAGCCACCGACTAGCGGACACTTCCACAGATACGCAGTATTTT. Variable domain in full (rest from reference TRBV7-2 and TRBJ2-3): GAGVSQSPSNKVTEKGKDVELRCDPISGHTALYWYRQSLGQGLEFLIYFQGNSAPDKSGLPSDRFSAERTGGSVSTLTIQRTQQEDSAVYLCASSHRLADTSTDTQYFGPGTRLTVL.

The chain carries TRBV28 and TRBJ1-2; tentatively, D is TRBD1 (6 bases). The CDR3 is 13 residues long. With 3 bases removed from V and 7 bases from J, the gap between germline ends came to 12 bases. CDR1 is MDHEN, CDR2 SYDVKM, per germline. The CDR3 region is CASSFRGAFGYTF. CDR3 DNA sequence: TGTGCCAGCAGTTTCAGGGGCGCTTTTGGCTACACCTTC.

This clonotype was observed many times. The CDR3 region has the DNA TGTGCCAGCACCCGCGGACAGGGTCCCTATCAGCCCCAGCATTTT. Its protein product is CASTRGQGPYQPQHF. The V gene is TRBV6-1, the J gene TRBJ1-5, with 8 positions matching TRBD1. J was trimmed by 5 bases and V by 7 bases; bases with no gene match: 10. Per germline, CDR1 MNHNS and CDR2 SASEGT. The CDR3 is 15 residues long.

This clonotype appeared many times. V and J are TRBV20-1 and TRBJ2-7; D is unresolved. The V and J ends lost 5 bases and 3 bases respectively, with 17 bases between them. The CDR3 runs to 14 residues. Germline values: CDR1 DFQATT, CDR2 SNEGSKA (reference sequence). CDR3 in amino acids: CSASNTHIDYEQYF. CDR3 coding DNA: TGCAGTGCTTCTAACACCCACATTGACTACGAGCAGTACTTC.

This clonotype was seen many times. This chain uses TRBV28 with TRBJ1-2, with 7 bases that match TRBD1. With 6 bases clipped from V and 0 bases from J, the junction kept 10 bases outside the gene matches. Germline CDR1 MDHEN, CDR2 SYDVKM. This CDR3 is built from 16 residues. The CDR3 DNA sequence: TGTGCCAGCAGATACAGGGGCCTCAATACTAACTATGGCTACACCTTC. It yields the protein CASRYRGLNTNYGYTF.

Ten or more counts support this clonotype. The chain has TRBV6-4 and TRBJ2-3; D is perhaps TRBD2 (5 bases). V lost 0 bases and J 1 base, leaving 8 bases between the germline ends. The CDR3 consists of 15 residues. Looked up from germline, CDR1 is MRHNA and CDR2 is SNTAGT. CDR3 nucleotide sequence: TGTGCCAGCAGTGACTCGAACGGGGGCACAGATACGCAGTATTTT. This codes for CASSDSNGGTDTQYF.

This clonotype was seen a handful of times. The chain carries TRBV28 and TRBJ2-7; 11 nucleotides agree with TRBD1. CDR3 length: 12 residues. Germline loops: CDR1 MDHEN, CDR2 SYDVKM. V lost 5 bases and J lost 9; bases outside the gene matches: 3. The CDR3 DNA follows: TGTGCCAGCAGTACGGACAGGGGGCTGCAGTACTTC. As protein: CASSTDRGLQYF.

Ten or more counts support this clonotype. The rearrangement links TRBV2 to TRBJ2-3; D may match TRBD1 or TRBD2 (6 bases each). The V gene lost 6 bases and the J gene lost 2 bases, with 12 bases spanning the gap. CDR1 is SNHLY and CDR2 is FYNNEI in the germline V gene. The CDR3 has 14 residues. The CDR3 DNA reads TGTGCCAGCAGGATAGGGGGGCTCACAGATACGCAGTATTTT. Residues: CASRIGGLTDTQYF.

This clonotype came up a few times. The CDR3 spells CASSEDGGHQETQYF. The CDR3, as DNA: TGTGCCAGCAGTGAAGATGGAGGGCACCAAGAGACCCAGTACTTC. The chain combines TRBV6-1 with TRBJ2-5; perhaps TRBD2 as D (6 bases). This CDR3 contains 15 residues. Per the germline V gene, CDR1 is MNHNS and CDR2 is SASEGT. The V and J ends lost 1 base and 0 bases respectively, with 9 bases between them.

This clonotype was seen at least ten times. The V call is TRBV7-3, the J call TRBJ2-3; the D is unclear. The CDR3 is made up of 13 amino acids. With 1 base removed from V and 6 bases from J, the gap between germline ends came to 8 bases. The V gene's germline CDR1 is SGHTA and CDR2 FQGTGA. CDR3 DNA sequence: TGTGCCAGCAGCTTAAATGCGGTTGATACGCAGTATTTT. It yields the protein CASSLNAVDTQYF.

V usage is TRBV6-6 and J usage is TRBJ1-2; unclear D gene. The CDR3 loop spans 13 amino acids. Trimming left V 4 bases short and J 7 bases short, with 13 bases between. Germline V CDR1 and CDR2: MNHNY, SVGAGI (reference sequence). CDR3 amino acids: CASSSSQLIGYTF. The CDR3 DNA reads as TGTGCCAGCAGTTCTTCACAGCTCATTGGCTACACCTTC.

At least ten counts were recorded for this clonotype. The chain is built from TRBV12-3 or TRBV12-4 and TRBJ2-5; D gene unclear. CDR3 size: 14 residues. Trimming took off 7 bases at V and 2 bases at J, with 14 bases between the two ends. The CDR3 DNA is TGTGCCAGCACCACCGGACGGGTTCAAGAGACCCAGTACTTC. It specifies CASTTGRVQETQYF.

The chain combines TRBV5-6 with TRBJ1-3, with D unresolved. Between the trimmed V and J ends, which lost 0 bases and 1 base, there was a span of 5 bases. The CDR3 has 14 residues. The germline gives CDR1 SGHDT, CDR2 YYEEEE. CDR3 sequence (DNA): TGTGCCAGCAGCTTGGGGGGATCTGGAAACACCATATATTTT. Protein sequence: CASSLGGSGNTIYF.

V usage is TRBV27 and J usage is TRBJ1-6; the D is unclear. V lost 0 bases and J 6 bases, leaving 9 bases between the germline ends. From germline, CDR1 is MNHEY and CDR2 SMNVEV (reference sequence). The CDR3 contains 15 residues. The CDR3 loop is CASSLSPGSNSPLHF. The CDR3 DNA reads TGTGCCAGCAGTTTATCGCCGGGGAGTAATTCACCCCTCCACTTT.

This clonotype was counted between two and nine times. The J gene is TRBJ2-1, the V gene TRBV6-2 or TRBV6-3, with TRBD1 as a possible D gene (6 bases). Germline CDR1 and CDR2: MNHEY and SVGEGT. There are 16 residues in the CDR3. Trimming pared 0 bases from V and 0 bases from J, leaving 9 bases between. The CDR3 loop reads CASSYSRGSSYNEQFF. CDR3 in DNA: TGTGCCAGCAGTTACTCAAGGGGGAGCTCCTACAATGAGCAGTTCTTC.

This chain joins TRBV19 and TRBJ2-2, with 7 bases identical to TRBD1. With V trimmed by 5 bases and J by 6 bases, 9 bases remained unmatched. There are 15 residues in the CDR3. Germline loops: CDR1 LNHDA, CDR2 SQIVND (reference sequence). CDR3 DNA sequence: TGTGCCAGTAGTCCCTTGACAGGGTCGGCCGGGGAGCTGTTTTTT. Protein product: CASSPLTGSAGELFF.

Judged by abundance, this clonotype is medium-sized. DNA of the CDR3: TGTGCCAGCAGCCCATACCGTTCCTACGAGCAGTACTTC. This translates into CASSPYRSYEQYF. The chain uses TRBV12-3 or TRBV12-4 and TRBJ2-7; D gene unclear. V lost 6 bases and J 1 base, leaving 10 bases between the germline ends. The CDR3 totals 13 residues.

This clonotype was recorded only once. A single base separates this from a much larger clone, so it may be a read error. The chain couples TRBV5-5 to TRBJ2-3; TRBD2 agrees at 8 bases. Germline V gives CDR1 SGHKS, CDR2 YYEKEE (reference sequence). The CDR3 runs 15 residues. Trimming at V came to 4 bases and at J to 4 bases, leaving 8 bases not matched to a gene. CDR3 protein: CASSNGGAGSDTQYF. The CDR3 DNA reads TGTGCCAGCAGCAACGGGGGGGCCGGCTCAGATACGCAGTATTTT. Supplemented by reference TRBV5-5 and TRBJ2-3, the full variable domain reads DAGVTQSPTHLIKTRGQQVTLRCSPISGHKSVSWYQQVLGQGPQFIFQYYEKEERGRGNFPDRFSARQFPNYSSELNVNALLLGDSALYLCASSNGGAGSDTQYFGPGTRLTVL.

V usage is TRBV19 and J usage is TRBJ1-5; tentatively, D is TRBD1 (5 bases). The CDR3 length is 14 residues. V dropped 5 bases and J dropped 4 bases, with 12 bases sitting between them. Germline V gives CDR1 LNHDA, CDR2 SQIVND (reference sequence). The DNA for the CDR3 is TGTGCCAGTAGTTCTAAGAGGGGTAATCAGCCCCAGCATTTT. Translated: CASSSKRGNQPQHF.

The rearrangement uses TRBV5-1 and TRBJ2-7, with 9 bases fitting TRBD1. Germline CDR1 SGHRS, CDR2 YFSETQ. The CDR3 has 13 amino acids. V was pared by 4 bases and J by 5 bases, with 4 bases of the junction left unmatched. CDR3 protein: CASSEGQGHEQYF. DNA for the CDR3: TGCGCCAGCAGCGAGGGACAGGGCCACGAGCAGTACTTC.

The genes are TRBV7-9 and TRBJ2-7; TRBD1 might be the D (7 bases). The CDR3 has 14 residues. Germline lookup yields CDR1 SEHNR and CDR2 FQNEAQ (reference sequence). V lost 6 bases to trimming and J lost 5 bases, with 17 bases between them. The CDR3 protein is CASRDSRGVDEQYF. The CDR3 DNA follows: TGTGCCAGCAGGGATAGCAGGGGGGTAGACGAGCAGTACTTC.